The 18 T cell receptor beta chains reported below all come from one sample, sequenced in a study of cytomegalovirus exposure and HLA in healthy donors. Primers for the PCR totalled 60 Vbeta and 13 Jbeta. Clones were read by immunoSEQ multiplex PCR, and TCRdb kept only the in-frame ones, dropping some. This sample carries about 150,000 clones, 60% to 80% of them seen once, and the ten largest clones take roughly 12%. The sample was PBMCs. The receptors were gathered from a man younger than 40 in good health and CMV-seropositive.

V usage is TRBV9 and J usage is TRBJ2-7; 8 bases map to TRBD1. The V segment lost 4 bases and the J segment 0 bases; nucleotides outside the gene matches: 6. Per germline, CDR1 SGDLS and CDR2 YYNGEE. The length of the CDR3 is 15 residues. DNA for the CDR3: TGTGCCAGCAGCAGGCAGGACAGGGTCTCCTACGAGCAGTACTTC. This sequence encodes CASSRQDRVSYEQYF.

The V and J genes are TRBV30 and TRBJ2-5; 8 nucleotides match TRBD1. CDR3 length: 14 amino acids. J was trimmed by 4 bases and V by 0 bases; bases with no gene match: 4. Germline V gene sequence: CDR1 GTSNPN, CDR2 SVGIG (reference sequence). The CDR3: CAWSVAGGSETQYF. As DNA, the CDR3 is TGTGCCTGGAGTGTTGCAGGGGGCTCAGAGACCCAGTACTTC.

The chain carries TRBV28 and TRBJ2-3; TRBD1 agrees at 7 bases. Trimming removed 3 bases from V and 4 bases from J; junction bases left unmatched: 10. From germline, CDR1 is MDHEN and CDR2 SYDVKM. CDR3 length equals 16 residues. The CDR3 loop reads CASSFGLTGQADTQYF. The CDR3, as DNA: TGTGCCAGCAGTTTCGGACTGACAGGGCAGGCAGATACGCAGTATTTT.

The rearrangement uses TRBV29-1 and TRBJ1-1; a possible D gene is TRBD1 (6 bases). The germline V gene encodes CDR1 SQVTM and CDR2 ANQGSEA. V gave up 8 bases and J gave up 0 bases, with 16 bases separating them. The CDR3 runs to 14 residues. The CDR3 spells CSYRKRGLNTEAFF. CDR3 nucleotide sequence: TGCAGCTATCGGAAGAGGGGGTTGAACACTGAAGCTTTCTTT.

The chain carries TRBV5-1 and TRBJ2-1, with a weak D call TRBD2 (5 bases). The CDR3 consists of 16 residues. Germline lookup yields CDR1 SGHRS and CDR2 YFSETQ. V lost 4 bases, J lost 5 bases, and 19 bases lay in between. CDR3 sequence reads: CASSPLIRVGDNEQFF. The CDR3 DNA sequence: TGCGCCAGCAGCCCCCTCATCAGAGTCGGGGACAATGAGCAGTTCTTC.

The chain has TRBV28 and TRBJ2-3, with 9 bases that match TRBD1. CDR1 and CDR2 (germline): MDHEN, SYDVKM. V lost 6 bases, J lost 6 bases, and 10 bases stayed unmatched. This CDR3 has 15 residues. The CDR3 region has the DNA TGTGCCAGCAGCCTAGACAGGGGGGGGAGCGATACGCAGTATTTT. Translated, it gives CASSLDRGGSDTQYF. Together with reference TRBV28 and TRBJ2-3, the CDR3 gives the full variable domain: DVKVTQSSRYLVKRTGEKVFLECVQDMDHENMFWYRQDPGLGLRLIYFSYDVKMKEKGDIPEGYSVSREKKERFSLILESASTNQTSMYLCASSLDRGGSDTQYFGPGTRLTVL.

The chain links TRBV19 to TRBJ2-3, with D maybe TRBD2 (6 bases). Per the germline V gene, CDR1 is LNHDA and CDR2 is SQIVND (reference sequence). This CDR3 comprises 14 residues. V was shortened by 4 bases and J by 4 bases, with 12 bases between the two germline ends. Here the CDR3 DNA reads TGTGCCAGTAGTACGGGACTGGGGGCAGATACGCAGTATTTT. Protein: CASSTGLGADTQYF.

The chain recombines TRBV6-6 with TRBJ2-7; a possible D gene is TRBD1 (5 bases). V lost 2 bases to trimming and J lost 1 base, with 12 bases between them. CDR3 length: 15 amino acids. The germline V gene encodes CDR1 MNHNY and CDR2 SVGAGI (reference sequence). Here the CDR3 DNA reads TGTGCCAGCAGTTACGGTCCTACAGGATCCTACGAGCAGTACTTC. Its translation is CASSYGPTGSYEQYF.

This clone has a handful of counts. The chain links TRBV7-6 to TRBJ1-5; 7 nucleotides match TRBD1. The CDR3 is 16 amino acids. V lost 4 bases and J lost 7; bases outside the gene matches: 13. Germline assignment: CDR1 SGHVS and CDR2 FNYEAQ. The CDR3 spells CASSSNPTGAGQPQHF. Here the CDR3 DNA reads TGTGCCAGCAGCTCAAATCCAACAGGGGCAGGACAGCCCCAGCATTTT.

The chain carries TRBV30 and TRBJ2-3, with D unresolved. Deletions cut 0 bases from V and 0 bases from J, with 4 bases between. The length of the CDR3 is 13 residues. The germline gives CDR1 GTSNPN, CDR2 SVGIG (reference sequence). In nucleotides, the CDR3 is TGTGCCTGGAGTGTTCCTAGCACAGATACGCAGTATTTT. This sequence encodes CAWSVPSTDTQYF.

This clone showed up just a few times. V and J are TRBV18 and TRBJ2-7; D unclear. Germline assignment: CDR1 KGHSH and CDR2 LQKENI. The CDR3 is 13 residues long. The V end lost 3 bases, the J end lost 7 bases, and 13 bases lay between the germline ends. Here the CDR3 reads CASSPNQDGEQYF. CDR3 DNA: TGTGCCAGCTCACCTAACCAAGACGGGGAGCAGTACTTC.

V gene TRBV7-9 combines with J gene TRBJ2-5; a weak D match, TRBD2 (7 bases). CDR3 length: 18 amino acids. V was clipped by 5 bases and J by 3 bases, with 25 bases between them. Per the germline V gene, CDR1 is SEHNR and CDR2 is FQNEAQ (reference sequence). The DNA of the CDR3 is TGTGCCAGCAGCATCCCTCGACTCGGGCAGGGGAGGGAAGAGACCCAGTACTTC. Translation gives CASSIPRLGQGREETQYF.

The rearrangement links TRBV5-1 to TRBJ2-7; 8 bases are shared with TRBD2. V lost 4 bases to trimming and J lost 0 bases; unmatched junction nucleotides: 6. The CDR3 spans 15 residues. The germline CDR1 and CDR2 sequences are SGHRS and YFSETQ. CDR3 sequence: CASSPLAASSYEQYF. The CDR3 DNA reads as TGCGCCAGCAGCCCACTAGCGGCAAGCTCCTACGAGCAGTACTTC.

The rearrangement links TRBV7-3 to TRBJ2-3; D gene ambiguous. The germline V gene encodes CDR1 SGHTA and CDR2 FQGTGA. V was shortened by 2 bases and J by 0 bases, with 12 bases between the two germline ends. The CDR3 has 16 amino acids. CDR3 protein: CASSLEAETSTDTQYF. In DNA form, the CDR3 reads TGTGCCAGCAGCTTAGAGGCAGAAACTAGCACAGATACGCAGTATTTT.

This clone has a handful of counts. The CDR3 bases are TGCAGCGTTGATCGAGGGGGCACTAATGAAAAACTGTTTTTT. Protein: CSVDRGGTNEKLFF. The chain links TRBV29-1 to TRBJ1-4, with 7 bases identical to TRBD1. CDR3 length: 14 residues. Per germline, CDR1 SQVTM and CDR2 ANQGSEA. V lost 3 bases to trimming and J lost 2 bases; unmatched junction nucleotides: 3.

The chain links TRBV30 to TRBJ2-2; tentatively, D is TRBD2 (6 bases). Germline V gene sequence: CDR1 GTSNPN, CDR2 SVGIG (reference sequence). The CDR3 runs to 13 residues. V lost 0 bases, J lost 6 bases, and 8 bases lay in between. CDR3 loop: CAWSVGGPGELFF. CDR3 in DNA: TGTGCCTGGAGTGTGGGGGGTCCCGGGGAGCTGTTTTTT.

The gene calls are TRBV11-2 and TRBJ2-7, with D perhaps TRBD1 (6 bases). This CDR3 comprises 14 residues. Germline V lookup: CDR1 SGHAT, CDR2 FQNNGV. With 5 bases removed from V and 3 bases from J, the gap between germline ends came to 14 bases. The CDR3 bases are TGTGCCAGCAGCCCCGGGACATTGAGCTACGAGCAGTACTTC. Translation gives CASSPGTLSYEQYF.

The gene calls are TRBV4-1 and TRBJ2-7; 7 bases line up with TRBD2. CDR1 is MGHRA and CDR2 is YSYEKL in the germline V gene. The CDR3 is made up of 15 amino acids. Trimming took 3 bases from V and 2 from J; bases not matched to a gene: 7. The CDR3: CASSHPGRRPYEQYF. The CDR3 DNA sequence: TGCGCCAGCAGCCACCCCGGGAGGCGCCCCTACGAGCAGTACTTC.